The present T cell receptor beta chain was sequenced within a study of long-term antiretroviral therapy in people with HIV. The study's findings and limits: Repertoires in HIV (unlike those of controls) had narrower CDR3 length ranges.

Notes on this clone: Its antigen is unknown.

Runs used v3.0 of the immunoSEQ assay and were done at survey level. Measured with immunoSEQ multiplex PCR; TCRdb has only the in-frame clones, and not every one. Of about 20,000 clones in the sample, roughly 84% are singletons; the top ten hold around a tenth. One or more pre-ART and two or more post-ART PBMC samples were available from each donor. Participants with HIV, all of them, were treated in the United States. There were roughly 0.9-11 million cryopreserved PBMC in the samples before DNA extraction. The receptor was isolated from a man aged 40-55 years with HIV. The sequenced sample was unsorted PBMCs, obtained 2.3 to 2.5 years after starting antiretroviral therapy.

The CDR3 sequence: CASSGVGTGVSGANVLTF. CDR3 nucleotide sequence: TGTGCCAGCAGTGGAGTGGGGACAGGGGTATCTGGGGCCAACGTCCTGACTTTC. V gene TRBV2 combines with J gene TRBJ2-6; 10 bases are a match to TRBD1. V lost 4 bases and J lost 1; bases outside the gene matches: 7. Germline V gives CDR1 SNHLY, CDR2 FYNNEI. The CDR3 is 18 residues long.